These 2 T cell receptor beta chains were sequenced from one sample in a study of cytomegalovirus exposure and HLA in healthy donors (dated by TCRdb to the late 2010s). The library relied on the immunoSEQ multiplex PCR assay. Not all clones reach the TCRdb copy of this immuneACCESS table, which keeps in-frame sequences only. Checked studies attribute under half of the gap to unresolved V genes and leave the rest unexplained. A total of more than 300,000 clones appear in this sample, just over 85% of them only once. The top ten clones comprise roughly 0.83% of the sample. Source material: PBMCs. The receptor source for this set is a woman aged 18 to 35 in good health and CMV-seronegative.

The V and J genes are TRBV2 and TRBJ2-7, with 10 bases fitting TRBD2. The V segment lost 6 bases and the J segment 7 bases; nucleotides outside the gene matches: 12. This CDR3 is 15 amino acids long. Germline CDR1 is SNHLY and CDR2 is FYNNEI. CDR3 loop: CASRELAGLAREQYF. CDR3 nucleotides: TGTGCCAGCAGAGAACTAGCGGGACTGGCGAGGGAGCAGTACTTC.

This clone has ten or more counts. CDR3 bases: TGTGCCAGCAGCCAAGGGGTGGGAGGGCTGGAAGAGACCCAGTACTTC. Translated, it gives CASSQGVGGLEETQYF. The chain uses TRBV4-2 and TRBJ2-5; 7 positions match TRBD2. Germline CDR1 and CDR2: LGHNA and YNFKEQ. Losses at the gene ends were 1 base for V and 3 bases for J; bases not matched to a gene: 8. The CDR3 is 16 residues long.